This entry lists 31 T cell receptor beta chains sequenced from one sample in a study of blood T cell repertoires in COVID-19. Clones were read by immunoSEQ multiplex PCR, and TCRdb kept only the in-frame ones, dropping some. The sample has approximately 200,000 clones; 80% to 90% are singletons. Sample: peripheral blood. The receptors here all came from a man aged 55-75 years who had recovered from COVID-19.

CDR3 residues: CASGAGGGQTTEAFF. In DNA form, the CDR3 reads TGTGCCAGCGGGGCTGGGGGTGGACAGACCACTGAAGCTTTCTTT. The V and J genes are TRBV25-1 and TRBJ1-1; D may be TRBD1 (6 bases). The CDR3 is made up of 15 amino acids. The V end lost 8 bases, the J end lost 4 bases, and 20 bases lay between the germline ends. Germline lookup yields CDR1 MGHDK and CDR2 SYGVNS.

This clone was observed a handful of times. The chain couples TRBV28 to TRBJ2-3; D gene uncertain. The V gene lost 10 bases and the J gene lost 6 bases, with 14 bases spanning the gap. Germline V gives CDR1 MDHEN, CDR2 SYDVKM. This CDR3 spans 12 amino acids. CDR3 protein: CATLGTRDTQYF. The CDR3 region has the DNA TGTGCCACCCTAGGTACACGGGATACGCAGTATTTT.

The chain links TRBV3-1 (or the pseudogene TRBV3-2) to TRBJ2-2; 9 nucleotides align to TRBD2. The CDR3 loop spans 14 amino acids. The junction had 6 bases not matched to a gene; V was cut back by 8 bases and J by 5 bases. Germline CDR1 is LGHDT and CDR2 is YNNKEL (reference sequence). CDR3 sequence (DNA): TGTGCCAGCGGCCCGCGGGAGGGTACCGGGGAGCTGTTTTTT. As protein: CASGPREGTGELFF.

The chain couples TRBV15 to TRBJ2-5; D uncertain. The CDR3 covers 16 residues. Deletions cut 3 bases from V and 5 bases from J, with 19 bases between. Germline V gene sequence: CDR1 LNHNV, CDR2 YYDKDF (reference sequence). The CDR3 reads CATSSFSPARSETQYF. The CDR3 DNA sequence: TGTGCCACCAGCAGCTTTAGCCCGGCCCGCTCCGAGACCCAGTACTTC.

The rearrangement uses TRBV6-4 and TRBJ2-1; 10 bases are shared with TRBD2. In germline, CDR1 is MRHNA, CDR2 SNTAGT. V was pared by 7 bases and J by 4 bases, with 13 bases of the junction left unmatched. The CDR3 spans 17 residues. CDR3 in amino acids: CASKIRGLAYIYNEQFF. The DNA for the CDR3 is TGTGCCAGCAAGATAAGGGGACTAGCGTACATTTACAATGAGCAGTTCTTC.

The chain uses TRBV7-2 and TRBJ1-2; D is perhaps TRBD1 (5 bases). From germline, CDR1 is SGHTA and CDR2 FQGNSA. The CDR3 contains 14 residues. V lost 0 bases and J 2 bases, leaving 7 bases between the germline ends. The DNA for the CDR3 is TGTGCCAGCAGCTTAGCGGCAGGGAACTATGGCTACACCTTC. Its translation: CASSLAAGNYGYTF.

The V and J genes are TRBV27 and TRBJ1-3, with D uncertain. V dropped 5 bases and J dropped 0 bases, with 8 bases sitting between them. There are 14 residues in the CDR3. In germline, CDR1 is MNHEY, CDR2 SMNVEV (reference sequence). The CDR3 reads CASSELSSGNTIYF. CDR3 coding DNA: TGTGCCAGCAGTGAGCTGAGCTCTGGAAACACCATATATTTT.

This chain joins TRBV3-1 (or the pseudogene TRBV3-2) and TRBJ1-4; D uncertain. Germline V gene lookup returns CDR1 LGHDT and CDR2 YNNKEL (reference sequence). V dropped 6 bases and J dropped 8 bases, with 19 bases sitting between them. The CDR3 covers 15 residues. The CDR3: CASSPAVGADEKLFF. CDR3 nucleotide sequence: TGTGCCAGCAGTCCAGCGGTGGGTGCGGACGAAAAACTGTTTTTT.

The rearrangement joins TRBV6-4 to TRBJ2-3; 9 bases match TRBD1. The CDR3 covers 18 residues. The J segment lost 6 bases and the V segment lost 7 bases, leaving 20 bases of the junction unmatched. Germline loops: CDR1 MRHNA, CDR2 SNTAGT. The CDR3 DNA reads TGTGCCAGCACCGGGACAGGGAGTTGGCGGCCCCCTACGGATACGCAGTATTTT. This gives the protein CASTGTGSWRPPTDTQYF.

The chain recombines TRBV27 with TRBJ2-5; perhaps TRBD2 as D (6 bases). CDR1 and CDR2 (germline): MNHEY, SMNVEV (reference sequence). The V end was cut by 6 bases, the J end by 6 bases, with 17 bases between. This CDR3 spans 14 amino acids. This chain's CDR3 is CASRPGGSGKTQYF. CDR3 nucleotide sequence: TGTGCCAGCAGGCCCGGAGGGAGCGGAAAGACCCAGTACTTC.

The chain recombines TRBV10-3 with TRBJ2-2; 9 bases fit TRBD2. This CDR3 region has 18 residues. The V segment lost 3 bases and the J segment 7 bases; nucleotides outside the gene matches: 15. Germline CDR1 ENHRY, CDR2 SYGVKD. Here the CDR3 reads CAISEGTAGGRVGGELFF. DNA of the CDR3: TGTGCCATCAGTGAAGGGACAGCGGGAGGTCGGGTAGGCGGGGAGCTGTTTTTT.

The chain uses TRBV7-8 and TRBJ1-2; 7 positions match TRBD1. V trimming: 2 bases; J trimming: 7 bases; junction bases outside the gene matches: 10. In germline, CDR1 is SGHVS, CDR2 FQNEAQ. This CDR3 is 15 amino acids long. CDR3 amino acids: CASSLLRGGDRGYTF. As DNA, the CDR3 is TGTGCCAGCAGCTTACTAAGAGGGGGCGACCGTGGCTACACCTTC.

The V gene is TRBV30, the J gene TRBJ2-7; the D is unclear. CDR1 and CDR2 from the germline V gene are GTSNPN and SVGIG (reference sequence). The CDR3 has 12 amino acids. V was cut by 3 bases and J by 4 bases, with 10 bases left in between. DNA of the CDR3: TGTGCCTGGAGCAGACACACATACGAGCAGTACTTC. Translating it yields CAWSRHTYEQYF.

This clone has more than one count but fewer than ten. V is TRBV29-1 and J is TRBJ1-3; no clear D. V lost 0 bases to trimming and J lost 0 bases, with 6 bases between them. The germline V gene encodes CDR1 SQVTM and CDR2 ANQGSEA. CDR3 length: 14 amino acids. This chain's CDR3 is CSVEDPSSGNTIYF. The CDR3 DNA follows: TGCAGCGTTGAAGATCCCTCCTCTGGAAACACCATATATTTT.

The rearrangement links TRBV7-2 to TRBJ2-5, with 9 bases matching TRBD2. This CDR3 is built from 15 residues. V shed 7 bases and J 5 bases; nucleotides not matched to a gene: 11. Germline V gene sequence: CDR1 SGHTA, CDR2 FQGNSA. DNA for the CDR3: TGTGCCAGCACTCGCCGGGCGGGGGGGCTTGAGACCCAGTACTTC. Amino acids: CASTRRAGGLETQYF.

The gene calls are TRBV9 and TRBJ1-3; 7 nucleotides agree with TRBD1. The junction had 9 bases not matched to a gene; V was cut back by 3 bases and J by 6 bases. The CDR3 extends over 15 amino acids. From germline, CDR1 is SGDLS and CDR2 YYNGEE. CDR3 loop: CASSGGGRRVNTIYF. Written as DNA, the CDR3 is TGTGCCAGCAGCGGAGGGGGCAGGAGGGTAAACACCATATATTTT.

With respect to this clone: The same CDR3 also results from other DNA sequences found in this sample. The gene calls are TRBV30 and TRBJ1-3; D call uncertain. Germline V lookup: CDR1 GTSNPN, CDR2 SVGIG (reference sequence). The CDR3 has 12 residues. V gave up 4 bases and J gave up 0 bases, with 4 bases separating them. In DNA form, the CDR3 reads TGTGCCTGGAAAGCCTCTGGAAACACCATATATTTT. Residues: CAWKASGNTIYF.

CDR3 sequence (DNA): TGTGCCAGCAGCCTGGGTAGTAGCGGGAGCTCGATTTGGGGTTACGAGCAGTACTTC. The encoded protein is CASSLGSSGSSIWGYEQYF. The chain carries TRBV7-9 and TRBJ2-7; 9 bases align to TRBD2. From germline, CDR1 is SEHNR and CDR2 FQNEAQ (reference sequence). The CDR3 sequence is 19 residues long. J lost 4 bases, V lost 5 bases, and 21 bases had no gene match.

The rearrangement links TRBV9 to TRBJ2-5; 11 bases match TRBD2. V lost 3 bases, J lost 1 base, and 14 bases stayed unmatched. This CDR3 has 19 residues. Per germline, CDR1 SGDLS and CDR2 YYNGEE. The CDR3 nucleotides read TGTGCCAGCAGCGGATATAGCGGGAGGGACCCATTACCCCAAGAGACCCAGTACTTC. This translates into CASSGYSGRDPLPQETQYF.

CDR3 bases: TGTGCCAGCAGCTTACAGGGGACCTCCTACGAGCAGTACTTC. Protein sequence: CASSLQGTSYEQYF. The chain is built from TRBV7-2 and TRBJ2-7; D possibly corresponds to TRBD1 (6 bases). Per the germline V gene, CDR1 is SGHTA and CDR2 is FQGNSA. The CDR3 covers 14 residues. Trimming pared 2 bases from V and 0 bases from J, leaving 8 bases between.

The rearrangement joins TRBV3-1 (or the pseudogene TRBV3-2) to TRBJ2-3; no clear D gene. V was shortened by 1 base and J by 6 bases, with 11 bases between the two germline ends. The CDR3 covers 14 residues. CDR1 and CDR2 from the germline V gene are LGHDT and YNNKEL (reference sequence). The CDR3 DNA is TGTGCCAGCAGCCAAGGTCATTTTGCGGATACGCAGTATTTT. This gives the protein CASSQGHFADTQYF.

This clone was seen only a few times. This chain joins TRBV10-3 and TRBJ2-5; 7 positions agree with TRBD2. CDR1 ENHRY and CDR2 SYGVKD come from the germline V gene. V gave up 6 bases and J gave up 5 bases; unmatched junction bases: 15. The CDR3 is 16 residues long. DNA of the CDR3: TGTGCCATCAGCCGCAGGGATGGGGGAGGGATGGAGACCCAGTACTTC. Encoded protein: CAISRRDGGGMETQYF.

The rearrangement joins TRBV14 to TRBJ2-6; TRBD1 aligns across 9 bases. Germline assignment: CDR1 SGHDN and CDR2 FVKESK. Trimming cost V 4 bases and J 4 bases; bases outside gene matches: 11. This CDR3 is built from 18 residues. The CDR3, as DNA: TGTGCCAGCAGCCGAGTCGGGACAGGGTCTTGGGGGGCCAACGTCCTGACTTTC. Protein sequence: CASSRVGTGSWGANVLTF.

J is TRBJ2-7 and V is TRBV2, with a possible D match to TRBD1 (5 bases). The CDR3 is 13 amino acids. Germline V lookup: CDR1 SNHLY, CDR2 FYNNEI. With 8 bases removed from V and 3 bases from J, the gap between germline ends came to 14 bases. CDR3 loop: CASQGQSLYEQYF. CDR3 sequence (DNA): TGTGCCAGCCAGGGCCAAAGCCTCTACGAGCAGTACTTC.

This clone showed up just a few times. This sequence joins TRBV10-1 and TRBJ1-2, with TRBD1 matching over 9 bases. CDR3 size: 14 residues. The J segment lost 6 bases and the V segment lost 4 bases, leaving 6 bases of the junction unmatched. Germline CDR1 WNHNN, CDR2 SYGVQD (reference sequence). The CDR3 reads CASSAGQGSNGYTF. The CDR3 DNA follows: TGCGCCAGCAGTGCCGGACAGGGGAGTAATGGCTACACCTTC.

DNA of the CDR3: TGTGCCAGTAGTCCCAAGGGGGCGGAGGTACATCAGCCCCAGCATTTT. Its translation: CASSPKGAEVHQPQHF. The genes are TRBV19 and TRBJ1-5, with TRBD1 matching 7 bases. CDR3 size: 16 residues. The J segment lost 5 bases and the V segment lost 5 bases, leaving 12 bases of the junction unmatched. Germline V gene data show CDR1 as LNHDA and CDR2 as SQIVND (reference sequence).

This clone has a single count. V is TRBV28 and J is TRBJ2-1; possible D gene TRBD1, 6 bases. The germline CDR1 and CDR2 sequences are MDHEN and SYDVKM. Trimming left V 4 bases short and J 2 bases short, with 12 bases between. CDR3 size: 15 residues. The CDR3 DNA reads TGTGCCAGCAGTTCGCTCAGGGGTGCCTACAATGAGCAGTTCTTC. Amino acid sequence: CASSSLRGAYNEQFF.

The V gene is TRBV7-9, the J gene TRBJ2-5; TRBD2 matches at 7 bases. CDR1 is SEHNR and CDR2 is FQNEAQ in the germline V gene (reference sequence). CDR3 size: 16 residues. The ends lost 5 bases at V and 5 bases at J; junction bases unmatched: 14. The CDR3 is CASSPLTRGSGETQYF. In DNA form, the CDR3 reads TGTGCCAGCAGCCCCCTGACTCGCGGGAGTGGGGAGACCCAGTACTTC. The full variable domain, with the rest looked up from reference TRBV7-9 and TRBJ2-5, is DTGVSQNPRHKITKRGQNVTFRCDPISEHNRLYWYRQTLGQGPEFLTYFQNEAQLEKSRLLSDRFSAERPKGSFSTLEIQRTEQGDSAMYLCASSPLTRGSGETQYFGPGTRLLVL.

CDR3 DNA: TGTGCCAGCTCACCACCGTCGGCCAGGGCGAACACTGAAGCTTTCTTT. Translation gives CASSPPSARANTEAFF. The rearrangement joins TRBV18 to TRBJ1-1, with TRBD1 as a possible D gene (5 bases). The CDR3 runs 16 residues. V shed 0 bases and J shed 1 base, with 12 bases lying between them. Germline assignment: CDR1 KGHSH and CDR2 LQKENI. Looking up the rest from reference TRBV18 and TRBJ1-1 gives the full variable domain: NAGVMQNPRHLVRRRGQEARLRCSPMKGHSHVYWYRQLPEEGLKFMVYLQKENIIDESGMPKERFSAEFPKEGPSILRIQQVVRGDSAAYFCASSPPSARANTEAFFGQGTRLTVV.

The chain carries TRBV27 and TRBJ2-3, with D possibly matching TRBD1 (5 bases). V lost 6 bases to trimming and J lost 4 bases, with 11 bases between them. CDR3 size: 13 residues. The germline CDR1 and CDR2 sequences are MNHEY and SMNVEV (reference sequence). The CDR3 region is CASRKGKSDTQYF. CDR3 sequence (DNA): TGTGCCAGCAGAAAGGGGAAGTCAGATACGCAGTATTTT.

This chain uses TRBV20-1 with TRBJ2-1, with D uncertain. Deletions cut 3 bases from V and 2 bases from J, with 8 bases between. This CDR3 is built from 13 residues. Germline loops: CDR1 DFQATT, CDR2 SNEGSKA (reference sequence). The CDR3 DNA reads TGCAGTGCTAGTACACCGACCTACAATGAGCAGTTCTTC. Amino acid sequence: CSASTPTYNEQFF.